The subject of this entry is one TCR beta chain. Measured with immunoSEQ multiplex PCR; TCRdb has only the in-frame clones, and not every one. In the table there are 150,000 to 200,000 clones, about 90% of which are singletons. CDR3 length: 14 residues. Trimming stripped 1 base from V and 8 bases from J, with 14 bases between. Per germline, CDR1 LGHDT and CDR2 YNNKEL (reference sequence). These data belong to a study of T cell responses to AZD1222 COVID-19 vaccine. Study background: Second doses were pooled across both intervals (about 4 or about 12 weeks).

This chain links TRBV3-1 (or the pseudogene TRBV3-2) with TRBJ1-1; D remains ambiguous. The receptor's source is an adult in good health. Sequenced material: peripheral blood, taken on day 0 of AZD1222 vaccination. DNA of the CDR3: TGTGCCAGCAGCCAAGCGAGCCGGAGCAGAGAAGCTTTCTTT. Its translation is CASSQASRSREAFF.